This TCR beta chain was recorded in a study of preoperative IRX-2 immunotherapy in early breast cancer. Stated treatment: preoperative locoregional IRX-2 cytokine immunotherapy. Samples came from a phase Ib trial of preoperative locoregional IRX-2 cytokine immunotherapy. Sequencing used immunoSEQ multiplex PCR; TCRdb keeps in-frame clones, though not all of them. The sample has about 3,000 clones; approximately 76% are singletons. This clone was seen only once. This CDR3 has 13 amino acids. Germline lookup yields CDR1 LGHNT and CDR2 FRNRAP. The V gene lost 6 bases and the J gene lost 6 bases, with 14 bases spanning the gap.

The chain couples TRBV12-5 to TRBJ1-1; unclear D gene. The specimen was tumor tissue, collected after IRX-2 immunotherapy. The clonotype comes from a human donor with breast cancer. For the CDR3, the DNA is TGTGCTAGTGGACCGGACTTAACCTCTGAAGCTTTCTTT. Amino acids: CASGPDLTSEAFF.